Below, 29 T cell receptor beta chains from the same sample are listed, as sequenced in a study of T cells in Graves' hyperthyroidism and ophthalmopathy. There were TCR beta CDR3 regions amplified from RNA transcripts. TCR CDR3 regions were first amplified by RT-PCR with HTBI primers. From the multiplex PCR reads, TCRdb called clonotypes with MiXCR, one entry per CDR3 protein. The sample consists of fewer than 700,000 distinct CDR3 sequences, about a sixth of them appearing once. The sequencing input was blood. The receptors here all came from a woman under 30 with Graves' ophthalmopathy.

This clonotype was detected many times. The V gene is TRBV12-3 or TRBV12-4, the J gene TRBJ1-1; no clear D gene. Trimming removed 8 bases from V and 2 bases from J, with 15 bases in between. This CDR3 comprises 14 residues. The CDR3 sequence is CASGVLSRNTEAFF. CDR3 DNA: TGTGCCAGCGGGGTCCTATCGCGCAACACTGAAGCTTTCTTT.

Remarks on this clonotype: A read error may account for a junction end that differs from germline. The CDR3 sequence: CASSSQGVQETQYF. The CDR3 nucleotides read TGTGCTAGCAGCTCCCAGGGGGTACAAGAGACCCAGTACTTC. The rearrangement uses TRBV7-7 and TRBJ2-5; the match to TRBD1 covers 7 bases. The germline V gene has CDR1 SSHAT and CDR2 FNYEAQ (reference sequence). CDR3 length: 14 amino acids. Looking up the rest from reference TRBV7-7 and TRBJ2-5 gives the full variable domain: GAGVSQSPRYKVTKRGQDVTLRCDPISSHATLYWYQQALGQGPEFLTYFNYEAQPDKSGLPSDRFSAERPEGSISTLTIQRTEQRDSAMYRCASSSQGVQETQYFGPGTRLLVL.

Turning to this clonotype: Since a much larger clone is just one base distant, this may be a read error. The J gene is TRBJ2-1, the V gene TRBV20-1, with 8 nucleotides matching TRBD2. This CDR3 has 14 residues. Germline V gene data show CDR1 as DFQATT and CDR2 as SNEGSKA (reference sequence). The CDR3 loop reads CSASFLAGYNERFF. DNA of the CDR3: TGCAGTGCTAGCTTCCTAGCGGGTTACAATGAGCGGTTCTTC.

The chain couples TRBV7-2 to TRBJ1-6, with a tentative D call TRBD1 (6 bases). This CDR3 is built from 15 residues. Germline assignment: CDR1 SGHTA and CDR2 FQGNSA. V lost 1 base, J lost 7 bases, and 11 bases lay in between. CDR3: CASSLGQVANSPLHF. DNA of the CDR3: TGTGCCAGCAGCTTAGGACAGGTCGCAAATTCACCCCTCCACTTT.

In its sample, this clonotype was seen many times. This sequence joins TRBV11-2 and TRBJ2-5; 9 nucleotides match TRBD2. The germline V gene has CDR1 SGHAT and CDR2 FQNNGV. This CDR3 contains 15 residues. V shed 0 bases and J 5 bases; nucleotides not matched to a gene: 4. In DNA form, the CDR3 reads TGTGCCAGCAGCTTAGAGGCGGGAGGGGTCGAGACCCAGTACTTC. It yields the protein CASSLEAGGVETQYF.

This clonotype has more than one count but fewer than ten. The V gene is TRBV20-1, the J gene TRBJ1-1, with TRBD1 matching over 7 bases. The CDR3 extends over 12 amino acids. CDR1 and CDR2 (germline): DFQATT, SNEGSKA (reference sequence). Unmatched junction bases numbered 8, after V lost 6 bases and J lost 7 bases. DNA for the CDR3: TGCAGTGCCCTCTTACAGGGGAGTGAAGCTTTCTTT. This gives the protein CSALLQGSEAFF.

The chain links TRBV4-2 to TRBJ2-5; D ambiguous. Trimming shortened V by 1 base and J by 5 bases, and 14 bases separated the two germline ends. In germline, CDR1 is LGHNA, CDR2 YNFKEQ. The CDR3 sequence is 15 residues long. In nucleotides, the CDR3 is TGTGCCAGCAGCCAAGTTTTGGGCCCTCGGGAGACCCAGTACTTC. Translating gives CASSQVLGPRETQYF.

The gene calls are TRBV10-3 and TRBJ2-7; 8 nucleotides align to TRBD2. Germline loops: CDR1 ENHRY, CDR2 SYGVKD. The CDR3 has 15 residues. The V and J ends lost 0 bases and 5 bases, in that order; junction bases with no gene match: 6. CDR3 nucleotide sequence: TGTGCCATCAGTGAGTCCGGCGGGAGGATCAACGAGCAGTACTTC. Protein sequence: CAISESGGRINEQYF.

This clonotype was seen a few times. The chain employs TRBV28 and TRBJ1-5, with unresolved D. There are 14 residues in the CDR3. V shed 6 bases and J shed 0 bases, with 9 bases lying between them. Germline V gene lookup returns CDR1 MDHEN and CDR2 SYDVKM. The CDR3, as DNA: TGTGCCAGCAGCCACGATAATAGCAATCAGCCCCAGCATTTT. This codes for CASSHDNSNQPQHF.

CDR3 sequence (DNA): TGTGCCAGCAGTTACTCCGGCTCCTCCTACGAGCAGTACTTC. Its protein is CASSYSGSSYEQYF. The chain employs TRBV6-6 and TRBJ2-7, with D hard to call. The CDR3 loop spans 14 amino acids. CDR1 is MNHNY, CDR2 SVGAGI, per germline (reference sequence). The germline V and J ends were trimmed by 0 bases and 0 bases, with 6 bases remaining between them.

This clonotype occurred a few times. CDR3 sequence reads: CASSPTGASDYGYTF. The DNA of the CDR3 is TGTGCCAGCAGCCCCACGGGGGCGTCGGACTATGGCTACACCTTC. The chain combines TRBV7-3 with TRBJ1-2, with D perhaps TRBD1 (6 bases). This CDR3 has 15 residues. V was shortened by 5 bases and J by 3 bases, with 16 bases between the two germline ends. Per germline, CDR1 SGHTA and CDR2 FQGTGA.

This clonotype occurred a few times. This chain's CDR3 is CASSEAPGNTEAFF. CDR3 nucleotides: TGTGCCAGCAGTGAAGCGCCTGGAAACACTGAAGCTTTCTTT. V and J are TRBV6-1 and TRBJ1-1; D is ambiguous. V was clipped by 0 bases and J by 2 bases, with 7 bases between them. CDR1 and CDR2 (germline): MNHNS, SASEGT. The CDR3 has 14 residues.

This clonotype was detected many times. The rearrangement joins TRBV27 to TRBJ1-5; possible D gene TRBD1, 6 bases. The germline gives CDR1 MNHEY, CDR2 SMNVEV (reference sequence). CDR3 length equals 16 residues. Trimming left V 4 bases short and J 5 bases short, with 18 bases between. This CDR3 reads CASSSQSGTRDQPQHF. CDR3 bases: TGTGCCAGCAGTTCACAGTCCGGGACAAGAGATCAGCCCCAGCATTTT.

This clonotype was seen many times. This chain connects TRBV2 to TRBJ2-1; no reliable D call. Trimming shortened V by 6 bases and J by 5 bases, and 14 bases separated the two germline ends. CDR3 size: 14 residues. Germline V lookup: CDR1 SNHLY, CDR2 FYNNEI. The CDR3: CASSRSGPDNEQFF. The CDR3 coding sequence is TGTGCCAGCAGCAGATCGGGCCCCGACAATGAGCAGTTCTTC.

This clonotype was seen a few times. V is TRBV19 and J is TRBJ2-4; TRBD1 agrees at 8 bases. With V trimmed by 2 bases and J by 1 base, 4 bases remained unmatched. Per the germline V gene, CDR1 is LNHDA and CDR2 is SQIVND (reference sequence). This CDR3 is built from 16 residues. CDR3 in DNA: TGTGCCAGTAGTATACAGGGGGCGATGGCCAAAAACATTCAGTACTTC. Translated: CASSIQGAMAKNIQYF.

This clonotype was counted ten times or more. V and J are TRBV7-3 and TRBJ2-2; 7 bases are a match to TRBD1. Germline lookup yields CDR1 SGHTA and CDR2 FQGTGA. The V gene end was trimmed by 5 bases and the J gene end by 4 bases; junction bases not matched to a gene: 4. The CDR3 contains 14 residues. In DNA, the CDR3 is TGTGCCAGCAGCCCCTACAGGGGCACCGGGGAGCTGTTTTTT. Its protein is CASSPYRGTGELFF.

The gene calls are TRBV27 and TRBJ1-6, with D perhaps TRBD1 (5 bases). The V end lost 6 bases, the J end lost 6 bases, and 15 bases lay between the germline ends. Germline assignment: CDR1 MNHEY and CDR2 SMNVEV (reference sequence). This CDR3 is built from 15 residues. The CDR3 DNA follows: TGTGCCAGCAGCTTGAGGGGACTTGGTAATTCACCCCTCCACTTT. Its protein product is CASSLRGLGNSPLHF.

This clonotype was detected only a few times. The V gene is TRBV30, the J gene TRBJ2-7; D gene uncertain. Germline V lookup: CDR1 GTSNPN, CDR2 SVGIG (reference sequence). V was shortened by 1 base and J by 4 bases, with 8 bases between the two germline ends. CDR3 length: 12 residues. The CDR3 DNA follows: TGTGCCTGGAGTGAGGGTGGTTACGAGCAGTACTTC. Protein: CAWSEGGYEQYF.

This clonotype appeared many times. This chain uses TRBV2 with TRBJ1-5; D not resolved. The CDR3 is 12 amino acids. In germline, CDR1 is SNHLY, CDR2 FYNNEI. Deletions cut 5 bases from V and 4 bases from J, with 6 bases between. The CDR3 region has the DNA TGTGCCAGCAGTACGGGAAATCAGCCCCAGCATTTT. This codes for CASSTGNQPQHF.

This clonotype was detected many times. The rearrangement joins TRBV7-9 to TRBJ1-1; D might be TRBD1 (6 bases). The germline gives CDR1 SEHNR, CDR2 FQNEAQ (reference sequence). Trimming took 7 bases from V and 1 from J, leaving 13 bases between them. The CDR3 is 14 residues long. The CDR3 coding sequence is TGTGCCAGCACCGCGACAGGTGCGAACACTGAAGCTTTCTTT. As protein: CASTATGANTEAFF.

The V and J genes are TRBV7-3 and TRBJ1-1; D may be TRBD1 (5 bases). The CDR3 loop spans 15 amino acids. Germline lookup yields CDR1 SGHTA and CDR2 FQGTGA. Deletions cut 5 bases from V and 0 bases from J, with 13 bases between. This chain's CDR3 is CASSLRRGVNTEAFF. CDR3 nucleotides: TGTGCCAGCAGCCTAAGACGGGGGGTGAACACTGAAGCTTTCTTT.

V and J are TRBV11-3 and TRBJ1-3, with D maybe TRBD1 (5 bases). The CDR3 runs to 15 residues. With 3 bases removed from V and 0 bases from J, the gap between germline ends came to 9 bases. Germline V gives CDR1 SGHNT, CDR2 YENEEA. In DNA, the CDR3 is TGTGCCAGCAGCTTCGGGGGAAGCTCTGGAAACACCATATATTTT. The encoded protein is CASSFGGSSGNTIYF.

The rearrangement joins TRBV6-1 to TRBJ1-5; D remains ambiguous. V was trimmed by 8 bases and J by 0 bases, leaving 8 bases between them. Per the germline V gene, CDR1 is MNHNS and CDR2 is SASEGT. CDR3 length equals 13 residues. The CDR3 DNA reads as TGTGCCAGCGACCATATTAGCAATCAGCCCCAGCATTTT. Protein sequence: CASDHISNQPQHF.

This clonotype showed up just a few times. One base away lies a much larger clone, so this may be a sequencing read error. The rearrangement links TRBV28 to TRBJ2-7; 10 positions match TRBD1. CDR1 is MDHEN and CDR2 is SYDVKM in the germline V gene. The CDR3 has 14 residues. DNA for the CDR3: TGTGGCAGCAGGCCCGACAGGGGGCAGGGGGAGCAGTACTTC. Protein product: CGSRPDRGQGEQYF.

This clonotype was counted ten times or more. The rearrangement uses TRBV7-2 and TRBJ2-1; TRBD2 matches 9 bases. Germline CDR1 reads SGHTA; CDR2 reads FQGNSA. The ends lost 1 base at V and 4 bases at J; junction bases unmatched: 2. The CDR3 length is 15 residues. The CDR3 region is CASSLVTSGYNEQFF. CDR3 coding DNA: TGTGCCAGCAGCTTAGTGACTAGCGGTTACAATGAGCAGTTCTTC. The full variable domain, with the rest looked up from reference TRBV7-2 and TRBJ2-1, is GAGVSQSPSNKVTEKGKDVELRCDPISGHTALYWYRQSLGQGLEFLIYFQGNSAPDKSGLPSDRFSAERTGGSVSTLTIQRTQQEDSAVYLCASSLVTSGYNEQFFGPGTRLTVL.

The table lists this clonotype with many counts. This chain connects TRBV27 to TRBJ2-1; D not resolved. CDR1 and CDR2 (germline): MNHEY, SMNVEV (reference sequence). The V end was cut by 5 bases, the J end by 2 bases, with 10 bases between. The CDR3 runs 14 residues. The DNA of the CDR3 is TGTGCCAGCAGTGTGACATTTCCCTACAATGAGCAGTTCTTC. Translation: CASSVTFPYNEQFF.

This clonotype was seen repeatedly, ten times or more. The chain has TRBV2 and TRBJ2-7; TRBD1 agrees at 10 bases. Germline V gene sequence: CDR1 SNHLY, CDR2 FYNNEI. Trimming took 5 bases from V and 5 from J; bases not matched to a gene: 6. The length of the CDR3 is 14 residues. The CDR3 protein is CASSPDRGLDEQYF. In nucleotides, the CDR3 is TGTGCCAGCAGTCCCGACAGGGGGCTAGACGAGCAGTACTTC. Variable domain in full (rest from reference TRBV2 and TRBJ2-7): EPEVTQTPSHQVTQMGQEVILRCVPISNHLYFYWYRQILGQKVEFLVSFYNNEISEKSEIFDDQFSVERPDGSNFTLKIRSTKLEDSAMYFCASSPDRGLDEQYFGPGTRLTVT.

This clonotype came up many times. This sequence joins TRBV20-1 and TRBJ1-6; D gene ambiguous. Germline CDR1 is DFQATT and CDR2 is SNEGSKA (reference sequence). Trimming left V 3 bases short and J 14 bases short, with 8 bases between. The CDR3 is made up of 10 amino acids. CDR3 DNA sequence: TGCAGTGCTAGGGGCAGTTCCCTCCACTTT. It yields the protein CSARGSSLHF.

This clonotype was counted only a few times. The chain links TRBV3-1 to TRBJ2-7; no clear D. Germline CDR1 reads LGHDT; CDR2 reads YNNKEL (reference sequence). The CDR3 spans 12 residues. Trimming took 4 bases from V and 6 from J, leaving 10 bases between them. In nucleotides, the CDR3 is TGTGCCAGCAGCCTCCGGTACACCGAGCAGTACTTC. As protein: CASSLRYTEQYF.